This T cell receptor beta chain was recovered during a study of T cells after yellow fever vaccination. Study context: SMART-Seq v4 Ultra Low Input prepared libraries from low-cell fractions. Notes on the study in general: Reappearance after the booster was seen for most primary-vaccination clones, at 95% to 97% CD4 and around 90% CD8.

About this clonotype itself: The antigen is unknown.

One entry per CDR3 protein, called by TCRdb with MiXCR from the 5' RACE reads. The sample yields more than 250,000 distinct CDR3 sequences, about 6.9% seen once. V was shortened by 0 bases and J by 18 bases, with 21 bases between the two germline ends. CDR1 is DFQATT and CDR2 is SNEGSKA in the germline V gene (reference sequence). This CDR3 is 14 amino acids long. The sequence was obtained from a man aged 18 to 30 who received the YFV17D yellow fever vaccine. The source material was PBMCs, sampled 45 days after the first yellow fever vaccination. This chain links TRBV20-1 with TRBJ1-6; perhaps TRBD1 as D (6 bases). The chain's CDR3 is CSARDGAAGGGGHF. As DNA, the CDR3 is TGCAGTGCTAGAGATGGGGCAGCGGGGGGCGGCGGCCACTTT.